This T cell receptor beta chain was identified in a study of blood T cell repertoires in COVID-19. J lost 5 bases, V lost 2 bases, and 10 bases had no gene match. The length of the CDR3 is 17 residues. The V gene's germline CDR1 is WSHSY and CDR2 SAAADI. Libraries were prepared by immunoSEQ multiplex PCR; TCRdb keeps only in-frame clonotypes and omits some of them. The sample contains about 320,000 clones, 85% of which appear only once. The chain employs TRBV10-2 and TRBJ2-3; 10 bases map to TRBD2. Sequencing was carried out using PBMCs or T cells enriched from blood (not recorded which). This receptor was obtained from a woman in her 30s who had been exposed to COVID-19. The CDR3 protein is CASSEVASGSFGDTQYF. CDR3 nucleotides: TGCGCCAGCAGTGAGGTGGCTAGCGGGAGTTTTGGAGATACGCAGTATTTT.